A few counts support the clone carrying this T cell receptor beta chain. The sample originates from a study of blood T cell repertoires in COVID-19. V was shortened by 6 bases and J by 4 bases, with 10 bases between the two germline ends. The germline gives CDR1 SNHLY, CDR2 FYNNEI. The CDR3 is 12 residues long. Clones were sequenced by immunoSEQ multiplex PCR, and TCRdb holds only the in-frame ones, with some missing. The table includes approximately 35,000 clones, approximately 72% detected once. This clonotype originated in a man aged 80 or over with acute or convalescent COVID-19. The specimen was peripheral blood. The chain combines TRBV2 with TRBJ2-7, with D possibly TRBD1 on 6 matching bases. The CDR3 nucleotides read TGTGCCAGCAGCCGGACAGCTTACGAGCAGTACTTC. Translating it yields CASSRTAYEQYF.